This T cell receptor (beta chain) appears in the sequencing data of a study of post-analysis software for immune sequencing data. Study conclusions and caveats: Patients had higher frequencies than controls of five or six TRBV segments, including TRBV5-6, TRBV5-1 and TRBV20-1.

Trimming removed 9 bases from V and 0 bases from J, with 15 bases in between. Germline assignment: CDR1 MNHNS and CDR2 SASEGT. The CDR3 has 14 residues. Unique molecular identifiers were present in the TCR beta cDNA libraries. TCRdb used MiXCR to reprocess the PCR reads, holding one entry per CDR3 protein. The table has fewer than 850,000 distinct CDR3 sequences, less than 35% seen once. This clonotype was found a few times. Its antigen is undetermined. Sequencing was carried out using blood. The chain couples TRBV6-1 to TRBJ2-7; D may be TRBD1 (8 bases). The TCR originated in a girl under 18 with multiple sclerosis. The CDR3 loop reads CASEQGGNSYEQYF. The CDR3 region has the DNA TGTGCCAGTGAACAGGGGGGGAACTCCTACGAGCAGTACTTC.